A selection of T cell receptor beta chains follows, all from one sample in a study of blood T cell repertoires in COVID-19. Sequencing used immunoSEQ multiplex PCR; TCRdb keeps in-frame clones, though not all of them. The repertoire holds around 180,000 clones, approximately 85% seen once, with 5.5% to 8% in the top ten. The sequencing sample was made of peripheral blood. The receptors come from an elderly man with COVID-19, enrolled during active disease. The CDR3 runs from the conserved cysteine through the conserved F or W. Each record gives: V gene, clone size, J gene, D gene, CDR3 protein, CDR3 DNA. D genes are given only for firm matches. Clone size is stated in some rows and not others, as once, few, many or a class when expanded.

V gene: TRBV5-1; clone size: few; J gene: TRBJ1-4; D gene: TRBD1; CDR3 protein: CASSTGDRGRGEKLFF; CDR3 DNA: TGCGCCAGCAGCACGGGGGACAGGGGACGCGGGGAAAAACTGTTTTTT
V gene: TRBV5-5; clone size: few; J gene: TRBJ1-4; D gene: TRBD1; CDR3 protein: CASSQGVGGGGEKLFF; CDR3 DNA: TGTGCCAGCAGCCAAGGCGTTGGAGGGGGCGGTGAAAAACTGTTTTTT
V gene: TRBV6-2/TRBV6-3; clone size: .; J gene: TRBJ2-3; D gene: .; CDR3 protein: CASSYTTTDTQYF; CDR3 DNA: TGTGCCAGCAGTTACACTACCACAGATACGCAGTATTTT
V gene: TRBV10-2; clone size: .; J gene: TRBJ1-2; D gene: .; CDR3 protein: CASSAGGRGYTF; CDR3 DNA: TGCGCCAGCAGTGCCGGGGGAAGGGGCTACACCTTC
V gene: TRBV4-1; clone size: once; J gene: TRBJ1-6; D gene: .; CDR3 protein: CASSPSGAGSSYNSPLHF; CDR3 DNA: TGCGCCAGCAGCCCTTCCGGAGCGGGGAGCTCCTATAATTCACCCCTCCACTTT
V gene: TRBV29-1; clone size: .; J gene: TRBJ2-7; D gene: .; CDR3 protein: CSVEVGGGGEQYF; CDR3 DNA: TGCAGCGTTGAAGTGGGAGGGGGGGGCGAGCAGTACTTC
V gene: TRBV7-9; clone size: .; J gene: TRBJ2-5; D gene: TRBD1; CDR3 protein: CASSWGTGEYETQYF; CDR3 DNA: TGTGCCAGCAGCTGGGGGACAGGGGAATACGAGACCCAGTACTTC
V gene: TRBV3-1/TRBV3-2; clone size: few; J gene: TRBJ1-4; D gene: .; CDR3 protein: CASSRTRGSEKLFF; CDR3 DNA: TGTGCCAGCAGCCGCACCAGGGGTTCAGAAAAACTGTTTTTT
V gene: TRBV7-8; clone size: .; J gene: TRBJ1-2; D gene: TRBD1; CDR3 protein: CASSLRQGDGYTF; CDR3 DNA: TGTGCCAGCAGCTTACGACAGGGTGATGGCTACACCTTC
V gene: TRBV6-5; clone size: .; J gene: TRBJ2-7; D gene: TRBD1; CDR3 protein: CASSKTGSLPYEQYF; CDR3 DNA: TGTGCCAGCAGCAAGACAGGGTCCCTTCCCTACGAGCAGTACTTC
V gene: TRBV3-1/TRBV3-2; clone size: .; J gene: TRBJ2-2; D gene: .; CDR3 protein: CASSPRQNTGELFF; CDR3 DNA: TGTGCCAGCAGCCCCAGACAGAACACCGGGGAGCTGTTTTTT
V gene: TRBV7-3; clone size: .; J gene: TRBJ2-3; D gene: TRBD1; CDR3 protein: CASSDRGGAGDTQYF; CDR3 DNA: TGTGCCAGCAGCGATAGAGGGGGCGCGGGAGATACGCAGTATTTT
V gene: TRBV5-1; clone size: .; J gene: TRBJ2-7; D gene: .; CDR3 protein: CASSLGNEQYF; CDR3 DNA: TGCGCCAGCAGCCTCGGTAACGAGCAGTACTTC
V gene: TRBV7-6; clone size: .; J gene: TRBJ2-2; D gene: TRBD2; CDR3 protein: CASSLVGGLAVETGELFF; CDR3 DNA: TGTGCCAGCAGCTTAGTTGGGGGACTAGCCGTAGAAACCGGGGAGCTGTTTTTT
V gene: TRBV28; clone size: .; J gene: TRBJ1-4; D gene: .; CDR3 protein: CASSLGLTTNEKLFF; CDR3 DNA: TGTGCCAGCAGTTTAGGCTTGACAACTAATGAAAAACTGTTTTTT
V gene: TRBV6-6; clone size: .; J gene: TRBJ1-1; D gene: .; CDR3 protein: CASTRSGTEAFF; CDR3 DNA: TGTGCCAGCACGCGCTCGGGCACTGAAGCTTTCTTT
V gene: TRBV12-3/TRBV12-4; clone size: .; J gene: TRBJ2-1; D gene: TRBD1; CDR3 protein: CASRFGTVDEQFF; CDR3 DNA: TGTGCCAGCAGATTTGGGACAGTTGATGAGCAGTTCTTC
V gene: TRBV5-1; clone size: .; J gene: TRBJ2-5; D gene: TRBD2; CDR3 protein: CASSVGGAWEGTQYF; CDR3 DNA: TGCGCCAGCAGCGTCGGGGGGGCCTGGGAAGGGACCCAGTACTTC
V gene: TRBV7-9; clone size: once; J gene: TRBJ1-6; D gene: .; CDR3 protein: CASSSTNSPLHF; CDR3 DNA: TGTGCCAGCAGCTCTACCAATTCACCCCTCCACTTT
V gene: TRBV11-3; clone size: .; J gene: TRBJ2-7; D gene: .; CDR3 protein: CASSSGQRSGSYEQYF; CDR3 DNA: TGTGCCAGCAGCTCGGGACAGCGCTCCGGGAGCTACGAGCAGTACTTC
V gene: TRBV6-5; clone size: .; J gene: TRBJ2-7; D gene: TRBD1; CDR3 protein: CASSKRQGGLNEQYF; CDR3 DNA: TGTGCCAGCAGTAAGAGACAGGGGGGATTGAACGAGCAGTACTTC
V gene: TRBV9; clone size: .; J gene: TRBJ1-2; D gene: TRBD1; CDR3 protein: CASSPGQGAYGYTF; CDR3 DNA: TGTGCCAGCAGCCCGGGACAGGGGGCATATGGCTACACCTTC
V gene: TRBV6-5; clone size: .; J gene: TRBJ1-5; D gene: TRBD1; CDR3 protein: CASSGGQGDQPQHF; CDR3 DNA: TGTGCCAGCAGCGGCGGACAGGGCGATCAGCCCCAGCATTTT
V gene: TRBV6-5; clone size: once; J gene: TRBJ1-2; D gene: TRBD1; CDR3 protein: CASSKAQGWIDGYTF; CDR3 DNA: TGTGCCAGCAGCAAAGCACAGGGGTGGATAGATGGCTACACCTTC
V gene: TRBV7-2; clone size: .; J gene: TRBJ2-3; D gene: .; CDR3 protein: CASSPLGGTDTQYF; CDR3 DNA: TGTGCCAGCAGCCCTCTGGGAGGCACAGATACGCAGTATTTT
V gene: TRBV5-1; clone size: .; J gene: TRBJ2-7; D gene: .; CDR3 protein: CASSWAERGEQYF; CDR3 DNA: TGCGCCAGCAGCTGGGCTGAAAGGGGCGAGCAGTACTTC
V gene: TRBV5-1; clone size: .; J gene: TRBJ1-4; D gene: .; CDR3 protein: CASSSGNRVNEKLFF; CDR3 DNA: TGCGCCAGCAGCTCAGGGAACAGGGTAAATGAAAAACTGTTTTTT
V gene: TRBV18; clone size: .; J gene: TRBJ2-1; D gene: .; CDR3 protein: CASSPDVPQGHNEQFF; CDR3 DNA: TGTGCCAGCTCACCAGATGTGCCCCAGGGTCATAATGAGCAGTTCTTC
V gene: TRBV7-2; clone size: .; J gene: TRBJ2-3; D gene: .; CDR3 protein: CASSLGVASQYF; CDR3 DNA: TGTGCCAGCAGCTTAGGAGTTGCGTCGCAGTATTTT
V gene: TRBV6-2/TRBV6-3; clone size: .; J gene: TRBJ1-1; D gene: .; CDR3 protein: CASSYSAHAGAFF; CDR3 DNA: TGTGCCAGCAGTTACTCTGCCCACGCAGGAGCTTTCTTT